This T cell receptor (beta chain) was identified during a study of Ad26.COV2.S vaccination and SARS-CoV-2 variants. The junction had 6 bases not matched to a gene; V was cut back by 3 bases and J by 4 bases. CDR1 is SGHRS and CDR2 is YFSETQ in the germline V gene. The CDR3 has 17 residues. Treatment defined: 15 to 20 received Ad26.COV2.S at low or high dose, single or two shots; a few received placebo; per-sample allocation not given. Sampling was done on day 63 after the first vaccine or placebo injection. Using immunoSEQ multiplex PCR, the repertoire was profiled, and TCRdb retains in-frame clones only, with some absent. The sample consists of around 300,000 clones, roughly 89% of them appearing once.

The specimen comprised peripheral blood, sampled in a trial of Ad26.COV2.S vaccine versus placebo. This clonotype was sampled from a person aged 18-60 years who received the Ad26.COV2.S COVID-19 vaccine or a placebo. This chain links TRBV5-1 with TRBJ2-2; 13 bases fit TRBD2. The CDR3, as DNA: TGCGCCAGCAGCTCCGGACTAGCGGGAGTTATCACCGGGGAGCTGTTTTTT. Translation: CASSSGLAGVITGELFF.